This T cell receptor (beta chain) was identified in a study of blood T cell repertoires in COVID-19. Study summary: Sites across the United States, Italy and Spain contributed samples from acute and convalescent COVID-19. T cells, B-cell-depleted T cells, or PBMCs provided the cDNA or gDNA that served as material.

Profiling relied on immunoSEQ multiplex PCR, and the TCRdb table lists in-frame clones only, not all of them. The sample records about 150,000 clones, 85% to 90% being singletons. Trimming cost V 7 bases and J 3 bases, with 20 bases left between them. The germline V gene encodes CDR1 SGHVS and CDR2 FNYEAQ. CDR3 length: 16 amino acids. This receptor was identified in a woman in her sixties with active COVID-19. Sequencing was done on a sample of peripheral blood. The chain couples TRBV7-6 to TRBJ2-3; the D gene is possibly TRBD2 (6 bases). The CDR3 DNA reads TGTGCCAGCACCCTTGTCCGGGAGAATAGGACAGATACGCAGTATTTT. It specifies CASTLVRENRTDTQYF.